This T cell receptor (beta chain) was observed in a study of control samples from healthy donors and cancer patients. The method was immunoSEQ multiplex PCR; TCRdb's version includes in-frame clones alone and lacks a portion of them. Among more than 50,000 clones, 70% to 90% were seen once, and the ten largest hold 4.5% to 6.5%. Per the germline V gene, CDR1 is MNHEY and CDR2 is SVGEGT. The length of the CDR3 is 19 residues. The trim removed 0 bases at V and 5 bases at J, leaving 10 bases unmatched. The sequence was obtained from a man between 35 and 55 years old in good health. Sequenced material: blood. This sequence joins TRBV6-2 or TRBV6-3 and TRBJ2-1; 13 bases fit TRBD2. CDR3: CASSYSRTSGRSLNNEQFF. For the CDR3, the DNA is TGTGCCAGCAGTTACTCGAGGACTAGCGGGAGAAGTCTGAACAATGAGCAGTTCTTC.